These T cell receptor beta chains were read from a single sample in a study of blood T cells in healthy people across ages. MiXCR, applied by TCRdb to the 5' RACE reads, yields one record per CDR3 protein. This table has 550,000 to 750,000 distinct CDR3 sequences, 20% to 25% appearing once. Specimen: blood. These receptors were taken from a man in his 70s in good health. CDR3s include the opening cysteine and the closing phenylalanine or tryptophan. A D gene is named only where the DNA matches it firmly. For some rows the clone size is stated as once, few or many, or as a class when expanded; others skip it.

>TRBJ2-3|-|-|TRBV2
CASIQVPDTQYF
TGTGCCAGCATTCAGGTGCCAGATACGCAGTATTTT
>TRBJ1-1|-|once|TRBV3-1
CASSHEGVTEAFF
TGTGCCAGCAGCCATGAAGGGGTTACTGAAGCTTTCTTT
>TRBJ2-1|-|few|TRBV5-1
CASSLDPNGEQFF
TGCGCCAGCAGCTTGGACCCCAATGGTGAGCAGTTCTTC
>TRBJ2-1|-|few|TRBV3-1
CASSQFSNTYNEQFF
TGTGCCAGCAGCCAGTTTAGCAATACCTACAATGAGCAGTTCTTC
>TRBJ2-7|-|few|TRBV28
CASSSTGTFYEQYF
TGTGCCAGCAGTTCCACCGGGACATTCTACGAGCAGTACTTC
>TRBJ2-7|-|many|TRBV5-5
CASSLMGYEQYF
TGTGCCAGCAGCTTAATGGGGTACGAGCAGTACTTC
>TRBJ2-1|TRBD2|few|TRBV6-6
CASSLRTRSNEQFF
TGTGCCAGCAGCCTTCGGACTAGAAGCAATGAGCAGTTCTTC
>TRBJ2-1|TRBD2|-|TRBV4-1
CASSPRVVAGAEQFF
TGCGCCAGCAGCCCGAGGGTTGTAGCGGGAGCTGAGCAGTTCTTC
>TRBJ1-5|TRBD1|-|TRBV20-1
CSARTGTGGFNQPQHF
TGCAGTGCTAGGACGGGGACAGGGGGCTTCAATCAGCCCCAGCATTTT
>TRBJ2-7|-|-|TRBV5-1
CASSFGARSSYEQYF
TGCGCCAGCAGCTTTGGGGCGAGGAGCTCCTACGAGCAGTACTTC
>TRBJ2-5|-|-|TRBV7-3
CASSPSPGKRLTQYF
TGTGCCAGCAGTCCCAGTCCAGGGAAAAGACTTACCCAGTACTTC
>TRBJ2-1|-|-|TRBV20-1
CSASSRVYNEQFF
TGCAGTGCTAGTTCCAGGGTCTACAATGAGCAGTTCTTC
>TRBJ2-1|-|-|TRBV7-9
CASSSSMDEQFF
TGTGCCAGCAGCTCGTCTATGGATGAGCAGTTCTTC
>TRBJ2-3|TRBD2|many|TRBV5-1
CASSLGTSGTDTQYF
TGTGCCAGCAGTTTAGGGACTAGCGGCACAGATACGCAGTATTTT
>TRBJ2-7|-|-|TRBV7-2
CASSHQQGAYEQYF
TGTGCCAGCAGCCACCAACAGGGAGCCTACGAGCAGTACTTC
>TRBJ1-4|TRBD1|few|TRBV2
CASREGQGSTNEKLFF
TGTGCCAGCAGAGAGGGACAGGGGTCAACTAATGAAAAACTGTTTTTT
>TRBJ1-1|-|-|TRBV4-1
CASSPQGRAAFF
TGCGCCAGCAGCCCCCAGGGCCGAGCAGCTTTCTTT
>TRBJ1-6|-|many|TRBV4-1
CASSSPLIGRNNSPLHF
TGCGCCAGCAGCAGCCCACTGATCGGCCGAAATAATTCACCCCTCCACTTT